These 8 T cell receptor beta chains came from one sample sequenced in a study of cytomegalovirus exposure and HLA in healthy donors. The assay was immunoSEQ multiplex PCR, and TCRdb's table has in-frame clones only and misses some. The sample holds 200,000 or so clones, approximately 84% seen once. The sample comprised PBMCs. The receptor set was obtained from a man aged 18 to 29 in good health and CMV-seropositive.

The V call is TRBV25-1, the J call TRBJ2-7; D might be TRBD1 (5 bases). The CDR3 runs to 15 residues. The V gene lost 1 base and the J gene lost 3 bases, with 13 bases spanning the gap. Germline V CDR1 and CDR2: MGHDK, SYGVNS. The CDR3 DNA follows: TGTGCCAGCAGTGAATCACCAGGGTTTGGCTACGAGCAGTACTTC. This translates into CASSESPGFGYEQYF.

This chain connects TRBV5-4 to TRBJ1-2; 7 bases fit TRBD1. CDR1 and CDR2 (germline): SGHNT, YYREEE (reference sequence). V shed 8 bases, J shed 8 bases, and the junction held 21 bases outside the gene matches. The CDR3 is 16 residues long. CDR3 amino acids: CASRRAGGALKLGYTF. CDR3 bases: TGTGCCAGTCGACGGGCAGGGGGAGCCCTCAAACTCGGCTACACCTTC.

CDR3 in DNA: TGCAGCGTTGTGTTCGGGACAAGGAACACCGGGGAGCTGTTTTTT. This encodes CSVVFGTRNTGELFF. The chain is built from TRBV29-1 and TRBJ2-2; perhaps TRBD1 as D (6 bases). Germline CDR1 is SQVTM and CDR2 is ANQGSEA. The CDR3 is made up of 15 amino acids. V shed 4 bases and J shed 1 base, with 13 bases lying between them.

The V gene is TRBV10-3, the J gene TRBJ2-5; 11 nucleotides line up with TRBD2. Germline loops: CDR1 ENHRY, CDR2 SYGVKD. This CDR3 is built from 16 residues. V lost 0 bases and J lost 2; bases outside the gene matches: 2. CDR3 protein: CAISESTSGNQETQYF. In DNA, the CDR3 is TGTGCCATCAGTGAGTCGACTAGCGGGAATCAAGAGACCCAGTACTTC.

The chain employs TRBV6-1 and TRBJ2-7, with TRBD1 identical over 9 bases. Germline V gene sequence: CDR1 MNHNS, CDR2 SASEGT. The CDR3 loop spans 13 amino acids. The junction had 8 bases not matched to a gene; V was cut back by 11 bases and J by 3 bases. CDR3 nucleotides: TGTGCCGTTACGGACAGGGGAGGCTACGAGCAGTACTTC. Its translation is CAVTDRGGYEQYF.

The CDR3 region is CASSLSQGAQYF. The CDR3 DNA follows: TGTGCCAGCAGTTTGTCCCAGGGTGCCCAGTACTTC. V gene TRBV6-5 combines with J gene TRBJ2-5; D possibly corresponds to TRBD1 (5 bases). This CDR3 spans 12 amino acids. Germline V gene sequence: CDR1 MNHEY, CDR2 SVGAGI. V lost 4 bases and J lost 9, with 12 bases in between.

The genes are TRBV6-5 and TRBJ2-7; 10 bases align to TRBD2. Trimming took 0 bases from V and 4 from J; bases not matched to a gene: 6. The CDR3 runs to 16 residues. Germline CDR1 MNHEY, CDR2 SVGAGI. The CDR3 spells CASSYSSGREGYEQYF. The CDR3 nucleotides read TGTGCCAGCAGTTACTCGAGCGGGAGGGAAGGGTACGAGCAGTACTTC.

The rearrangement joins TRBV9 to TRBJ2-6; 7 nucleotides agree with TRBD1. With 6 bases clipped from V and 0 bases from J, the junction kept 6 bases outside the gene matches. CDR3 length equals 16 residues. The V gene's germline CDR1 is SGDLS and CDR2 YYNGEE. The CDR3 sequence: CASTTGLFSGANVLTF. Written as DNA, the CDR3 is TGTGCCAGCACGACAGGGTTGTTCTCTGGGGCCAACGTCCTGACTTTC. The variable domain in full, completed from reference TRBV9 and TRBJ2-6, reads DSGVTQTPKHLITATGQRVTLRCSPRSGDLSVYWYQQSLDQGLQFLIQYYNGEERAKGNILERFSAQQFPDLHSELNLSSLELGDSALYFCASTTGLFSGANVLTFGAGSRLTVL.